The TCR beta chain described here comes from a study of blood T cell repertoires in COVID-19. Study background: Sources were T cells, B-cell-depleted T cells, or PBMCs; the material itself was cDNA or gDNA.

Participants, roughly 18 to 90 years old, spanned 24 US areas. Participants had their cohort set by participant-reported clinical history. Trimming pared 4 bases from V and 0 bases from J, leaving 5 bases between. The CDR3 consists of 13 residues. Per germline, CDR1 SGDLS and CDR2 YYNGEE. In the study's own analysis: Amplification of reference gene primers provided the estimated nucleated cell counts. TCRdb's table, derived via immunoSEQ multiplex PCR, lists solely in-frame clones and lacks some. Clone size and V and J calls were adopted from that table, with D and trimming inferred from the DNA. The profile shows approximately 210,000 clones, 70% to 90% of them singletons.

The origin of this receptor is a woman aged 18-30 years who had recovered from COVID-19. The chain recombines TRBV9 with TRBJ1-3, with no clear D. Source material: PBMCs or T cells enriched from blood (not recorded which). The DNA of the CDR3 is TGTGCCAGCAGCCCCTACTCTGGAAACACCATATATTTT. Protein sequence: CASSPYSGNTIYF.